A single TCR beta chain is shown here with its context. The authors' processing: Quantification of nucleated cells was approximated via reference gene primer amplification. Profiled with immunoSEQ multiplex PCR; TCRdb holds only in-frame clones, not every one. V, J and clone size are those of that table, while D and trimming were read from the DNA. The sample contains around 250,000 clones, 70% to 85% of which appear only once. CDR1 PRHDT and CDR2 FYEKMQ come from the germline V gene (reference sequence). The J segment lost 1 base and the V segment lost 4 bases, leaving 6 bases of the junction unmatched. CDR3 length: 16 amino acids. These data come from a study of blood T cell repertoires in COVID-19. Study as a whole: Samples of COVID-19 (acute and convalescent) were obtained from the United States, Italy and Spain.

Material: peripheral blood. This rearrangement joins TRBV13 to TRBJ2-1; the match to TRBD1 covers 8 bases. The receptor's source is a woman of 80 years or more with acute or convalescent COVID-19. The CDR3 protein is CASSSGTGGSYNEQFF. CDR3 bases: TGTGCCAGCAGCTCAGGAACAGGGGGATCCTACAATGAGCAGTTCTTC. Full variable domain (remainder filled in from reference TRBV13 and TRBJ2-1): AAGVIQSPRHLIKEKRETATLKCYPIPRHDTVYWYQQGPGQDPQFLISFYEKMQSDKGSIPDRFSAQQFSDYHSELNMSSLELGDSALYFCASSSGTGGSYNEQFFGPGTRLTVL.